The next 29 T cell receptor beta chains were all read from a single sample in a study of graft-versus-host responses after intestinal transplantation. Their antigens remain unidentified. Sequencing was performed with immunoSEQ multiplex PCR; in TCRdb, only in-frame clones are kept and a portion is missing. The sample has some 120,000 clones, 90% seen once. The starting material was unstimulated CD4+ T cells sorted from spleen or lymph node cells, obtained before intestinal transplant. The receptor source for this set is a human donor who received an intestinal transplant.

The chain has TRBV5-1 and TRBJ1-4, with D maybe TRBD1 (5 bases). V shed 0 bases and J shed 5 bases, with 5 bases lying between them. Looked up from germline, CDR1 is SGHRS and CDR2 is YFSETQ. This CDR3 is built from 13 residues. The CDR3 sequence: CASSLGQNEKLFF. CDR3 in DNA: TGCGCCAGCAGCTTGGGACAGAATGAAAAACTGTTTTTT.

This chain connects TRBV7-3 to TRBJ2-7; 9 bases line up with TRBD1. Trimming removed 5 bases from V and 6 bases from J; junction bases left unmatched: 14. This CDR3 has 16 amino acids. In germline, CDR1 is SGHTA, CDR2 FQGTGA. CDR3 sequence: CASSLGTGSGGGEQYF. The DNA for the CDR3 is TGTGCCAGCAGCCTAGGGACAGGGTCGGGGGGAGGCGAGCAGTACTTC.

This rearrangement joins TRBV6-5 to TRBJ1-2, with 7 nucleotides matching TRBD1. Trimming at V came to 10 bases and at J to 7 bases, leaving 18 bases not matched to a gene. Germline CDR1 and CDR2: MNHEY and SVGAGI. CDR3 length equals 15 residues. The CDR3 here is CATRGEGGRSGGYTF. The DNA of the CDR3 is TGTGCCACCAGGGGGGAAGGGGGCCGATCTGGTGGCTACACCTTC.

This clone was recorded only once. The V and J genes are TRBV6-1 and TRBJ1-2, with D perhaps matching TRBD1 (6 bases). The CDR3 consists of 13 residues. V was shortened by 5 bases and J by 5 bases, with 12 bases between the two germline ends. Germline V gene lookup returns CDR1 MNHNS and CDR2 SASEGT. Here the CDR3 reads CASSSTGAYGYTF. DNA for the CDR3: TGTGCCAGCAGTTCGACAGGCGCATATGGCTACACCTTC.

This clone has just one count. The rearrangement links TRBV10-3 to TRBJ2-7; 8 bases align to TRBD2. The germline gives CDR1 ENHRY, CDR2 SYGVKD. The trim removed 6 bases at V and 2 bases at J, leaving 9 bases unmatched. This CDR3 spans 15 amino acids. The CDR3 sequence: CAISGGSGSPYEQYF. The CDR3 DNA reads TGTGCCATCAGCGGCGGGAGCGGGAGCCCCTACGAGCAGTACTTC.

Here the CDR3 DNA reads TGTGCCAGCAGCCGGAGCGGGGGGGGATACAATGAGCAGTTCTTC. It codes for CASSRSGGGYNEQFF. The chain carries TRBV7-2 and TRBJ2-1; 10 nucleotides align to TRBD2. Germline CDR1 SGHTA, CDR2 FQGNSA. The CDR3 has 15 residues. V dropped 5 bases and J dropped 4; count of bases not matched to a gene: 5.

The chain has TRBV5-1 and TRBJ1-1, with 8 bases lining up with TRBD1. V dropped 6 bases and J dropped 0; count of bases not matched to a gene: 4. Germline CDR1 reads SGHRS; CDR2 reads YFSETQ. The CDR3 is 14 residues long. CDR3 in DNA: TGCGCCAGCACAACAGGGGGAGTGAACACTGAAGCTTTCTTT. Protein sequence: CASTTGGVNTEAFF.

The chain links TRBV28 to TRBJ2-5, with TRBD2 matching over 10 bases. Germline loops: CDR1 MDHEN, CDR2 SYDVKM. The V and J ends lost 7 bases and 4 bases, in that order; junction bases with no gene match: 9. The CDR3 extends over 15 amino acids. The CDR3 DNA reads TGTGCCAGCACTAGCGGGAGAGTGGGTCGAGAGACCCAGTACTTC. Translation gives CASTSGRVGRETQYF. Complete variable domain (other parts from reference TRBV28 and TRBJ2-5): DVKVTQSSRYLVKRTGEKVFLECVQDMDHENMFWYRQDPGLGLRLIYFSYDVKMKEKGDIPEGYSVSREKKERFSLILESASTNQTSMYLCASTSGRVGRETQYFGPGTRLLVL.

The V and J genes are TRBV11-2 and TRBJ2-5, with TRBD2 matching over 10 bases. The trim removed 5 bases at V and 5 bases at J, leaving 11 bases unmatched. The CDR3 consists of 16 residues. The germline V gene encodes CDR1 SGHAT and CDR2 FQNNGV. The CDR3: CASSPGASGSFETQYF. As DNA, the CDR3 is TGTGCCAGCAGCCCGGGGGCTAGCGGGAGTTTCGAGACCCAGTACTTC.

V and J are TRBV19 and TRBJ1-6; TRBD1 is a possible D gene (5 bases). Trimming took off 1 base at V and 8 bases at J, with 6 bases between the two ends. Per germline, CDR1 LNHDA and CDR2 SQIVND (reference sequence). The length of the CDR3 is 13 residues. In nucleotides, the CDR3 is TGTGCCAGTAGTATAGCGGGGGATTCACCCCTCCACTTT. It specifies CASSIAGDSPLHF.

The chain recombines TRBV5-1 with TRBJ2-6; 7 bases match TRBD2. Germline V gives CDR1 SGHRS, CDR2 YFSETQ. The CDR3 loop spans 17 amino acids. V shed 1 base and J 0 bases; nucleotides not matched to a gene: 4. CDR3 coding DNA: TGCGCCAGCAGCTTGTCTAGCGGATACTCTGGGGCCAACGTCCTGACTTTC. Protein product: CASSLSSGYSGANVLTF.

The chain combines TRBV10-3 with TRBJ2-1, with D possibly TRBD1 on 5 matching bases. CDR3 length: 12 residues. CDR1 and CDR2 from the germline V gene are ENHRY and SYGVKD. V was pared by 2 bases and J by 15 bases, with 14 bases between. The CDR3 DNA reads TGTGCCATCAGTGAGACGCAGGGCCTGCCGTTCTTC. Translation gives CAISETQGLPFF.

The chain couples TRBV5-1 to TRBJ2-1; the match to TRBD2 covers 13 bases. J gave up 2 bases and V 4 bases, and 6 bases lay outside the gene matches. The CDR3 spans 17 residues. Germline CDR1 is SGHRS and CDR2 is YFSETQ. For the CDR3, the DNA is TGCGCCAGCAGCCCGACTAGCGGGAGGTCGGCCTACAATGAGCAGTTCTTC. Translated, it gives CASSPTSGRSAYNEQFF. Looking up the rest from reference TRBV5-1 and TRBJ2-1 gives the full variable domain: KAGVTQTPRYLIKTRGQQVTLSCSPISGHRSVSWYQQTPGQGLQFLFEYFSETQRNKGNFPGRFSGRQFSNSRSEMNVSTLELGDSALYLCASSPTSGRSAYNEQFFGPGTRLTVL.

This sequence joins TRBV27 and TRBJ1-1; unclear D gene. V was pared by 0 bases and J by 0 bases, with 8 bases between. The CDR3 contains 15 residues. Germline CDR1 and CDR2: MNHEY and SMNVEV (reference sequence). CDR3: CASSLSRPMNTEAFF. DNA of the CDR3: TGTGCCAGCAGTTTATCGAGGCCGATGAACACTGAAGCTTTCTTT.

Details on this clone: One junction end does not reproduce the germline sequence, and a read error may be involved. The V call is TRBV4-2, the J call TRBJ1-1, with D perhaps matching TRBD1 (6 bases). The germline V gene has CDR1 LGHNA and CDR2 YNFKEQ. The CDR3 covers 13 residues. CDR3 residues: CASTQGQSTEAFF. The CDR3 region has the DNA TGTGCCAGCACCCAAGGACAGAGCACTGAAGCTTTCTTT.

This chain joins TRBV25-1 and TRBJ2-5; 9 nucleotides line up with TRBD1. The trim removed 6 bases at V and 5 bases at J, leaving 7 bases unmatched. The CDR3 length is 14 residues. The germline V gene encodes CDR1 MGHDK and CDR2 SYGVNS. In DNA, the CDR3 is TGTGCCAGCAGACAACAGGGGGCCCAGGAGACCCAGTACTTC. This gives the protein CASRQQGAQETQYF. The full variable domain, with the rest looked up from reference TRBV25-1 and TRBJ2-5, is EADIYQTPRYLVIGTGKKITLECSQTMGHDKMYWYQQDPGMELHLIHYSYGVNSTEKGDLSSESTVSRIRTEHFPLTLESARPSHTSQYLCASRQQGAQETQYFGPGTRLLVL.

The gene calls are TRBV2 and TRBJ2-1; perhaps TRBD2 as D (6 bases). CDR1 and CDR2 (germline): SNHLY, FYNNEI. The CDR3 extends over 14 amino acids. V was shortened by 8 bases and J by 5 bases, with 16 bases between the two germline ends. The CDR3 sequence: CASLLREVNNEQFF. Written as DNA, the CDR3 is TGTGCCAGCCTACTAAGGGAGGTAAACAATGAGCAGTTCTTC.

The chain recombines TRBV6-5 with TRBJ2-3, with TRBD2 matching over 9 bases. The CDR3 has 14 residues. V was clipped by 10 bases and J by 3 bases; unmatched bases: 8. In germline, CDR1 is MNHEY, CDR2 SVGAGI. As DNA, the CDR3 is TGTGCCATCTCAGCGGCGGGAGGGACAGATACGCAGTATTTT. Encoded protein: CAISAAGGTDTQYF.

This clone was observed a single time. The rearrangement uses TRBV6-5 and TRBJ2-2, with TRBD1 matching over 10 bases. The germline V gene has CDR1 MNHEY and CDR2 SVGAGI. CDR3 size: 15 residues. V was clipped by 6 bases and J by 4 bases; unmatched bases: 5. The CDR3 sequence is CASRWTGGGTGELFF. The CDR3 DNA follows: TGTGCCAGCAGGTGGACAGGGGGGGGCACCGGGGAGCTGTTTTTT.

CDR3 sequence: CASNVFARSGELFF. The CDR3, as DNA: TGTGCCAGCAATGTCTTCGCGCGGTCCGGGGAGCTGTTTTTT. V and J are TRBV2 and TRBJ2-2, with no clear D. The CDR3 consists of 14 residues. Germline-derived CDR1 and CDR2 are SNHLY and FYNNEI. V was clipped by 7 bases and J by 6 bases, with 15 bases between them.

This clone was seen once. The chain is built from TRBV5-1 and TRBJ1-1; weak D call: TRBD1 (5 bases). Germline CDR1 and CDR2: SGHRS and YFSETQ. This CDR3 contains 14 residues. Trimming removed 3 bases from V and 7 bases from J, with 16 bases in between. CDR3: CASSSWDSQSEAFF. In nucleotides, the CDR3 is TGCGCCAGCAGCTCCTGGGACTCCCAAAGTGAAGCTTTCTTT.

This clone was observed once. This rearrangement joins TRBV5-4 to TRBJ1-3; TRBD1 aligns across 8 bases. Germline CDR1 reads SGHNT; CDR2 reads YYREEE (reference sequence). CDR3 size: 15 residues. J was trimmed by 0 bases and V by 4 bases; bases with no gene match: 3. The CDR3 here is CASSPQGVSGNTIYF. CDR3 DNA: TGTGCCAGCAGCCCACAGGGGGTCTCTGGAAACACCATATATTTT.

The gene calls are TRBV2 and TRBJ1-3; D unresolved. The germline V and J ends were trimmed by 5 bases and 0 bases, with 8 bases remaining between them. The germline V gene encodes CDR1 SNHLY and CDR2 FYNNEI. The CDR3 runs 14 residues. The CDR3 DNA sequence: TGTGCCAGCAGTTCTTCAGGCTCTGGAAACACCATATATTTT. This codes for CASSSSGSGNTIYF. Supplemented by reference TRBV2 and TRBJ1-3, the full variable domain reads EPEVTQTPSHQVTQMGQEVILRCVPISNHLYFYWYRQILGQKVEFLVSFYNNEISEKSEIFDDQFSVERPDGSNFTLKIRSTKLEDSAMYFCASSSSGSGNTIYFGEGSWLTVV.

The V call is TRBV30, the J call TRBJ1-2; D is unclear. Between the trimmed V and J ends, which lost 2 bases and 7 bases, there was a span of 11 bases. This CDR3 contains 12 residues. The V gene's germline CDR1 is GTSNPN and CDR2 SVGIG (reference sequence). CDR3 coding DNA: TGTGCCTGGAGTCGGGAGGGAAGTGGCTACACCTTC. This encodes CAWSREGSGYTF. Full variable domain (outside the CDR3, taken from reference TRBV30 and TRBJ1-2): SQTIHQWPATLVQPVGSPLSLECTVEGTSNPNLYWYRQAAGRGLQLLFYSVGIGQISSEVPQNLSASRPQDRQFILSSKKLLLSDSGFYLCAWSREGSGYTFGSGTRLTVV.

The rearrangement links TRBV11-1 to TRBJ2-6, with no clear D. V was pared by 3 bases and J by 4 bases, with 13 bases between. Per germline, CDR1 SGHAT and CDR2 FQDESV (reference sequence). The CDR3 is made up of 16 amino acids. CDR3 loop: CASSFGHRSGANVLTF. The DNA for the CDR3 is TGTGCCAGCAGCTTTGGTCACAGATCCGGGGCCAACGTCCTGACTTTC.

The rearrangement joins TRBV6-1 to TRBJ2-2, with 7 bases aligning to TRBD1. V was clipped by 5 bases and J by 4 bases; unmatched bases: 7. The CDR3 has 15 residues. The germline V gene has CDR1 MNHNS and CDR2 SASEGT. The CDR3 sequence: CASSHGTVPTGELFF. The DNA of the CDR3 is TGTGCCAGCAGTCACGGGACAGTTCCCACCGGGGAGCTGTTTTTT.

This sequence joins TRBV27 and TRBJ2-1; 9 nucleotides match TRBD2. V was clipped by 6 bases and J by 2 bases; unmatched bases: 5. CDR3 length: 15 residues. Germline V gene data show CDR1 as MNHEY and CDR2 as SMNVEV (reference sequence). The CDR3 DNA sequence: TGTGCCAGCAGCACCGCGGGAGGGCCCTACAATGAGCAGTTCTTC. This encodes CASSTAGGPYNEQFF.

The rearrangement uses TRBV4-1 and TRBJ1-1; 9 nucleotides line up with TRBD1. This CDR3 is built from 14 residues. Germline loops: CDR1 MGHRA, CDR2 YSYEKL. J gave up 6 bases and V 4 bases, and 6 bases lay outside the gene matches. This CDR3 reads CASSPQGARPEAFF. The CDR3 nucleotides read TGCGCCAGCAGCCCACAGGGGGCCCGACCTGAAGCTTTCTTT.

V usage is TRBV2 and J usage is TRBJ2-3; 7 bases match TRBD1. The CDR3 contains 13 residues. Germline lookup yields CDR1 SNHLY and CDR2 FYNNEI. V dropped 6 bases and J dropped 6; count of bases not matched to a gene: 6. CDR3 bases: TGTGCCAGCAGACTACAGGGGTCGGATACGCAGTATTTT. Protein sequence: CASRLQGSDTQYF.